What follows describes a single TCR beta chain. This entry comes from a study of blood T cell repertoires in COVID-19. In the study overall: Samples of COVID-19 (acute and convalescent) were obtained from the United States, Italy and Spain. Sources were T cells, B-cell-depleted T cells, or PBMCs; the material itself was cDNA or gDNA.

This CDR3 has 14 amino acids. Germline lookup yields CDR1 SGHRS and CDR2 YFSETQ. Trimming shortened V by 1 base and J by 2 bases, and 7 bases separated the two germline ends. Per the original methods: Amplification with reference gene primers provided the estimates of nucleated cell counts. Repertoires were generated with immunoSEQ multiplex PCR, while TCRdb's copy carries only in-frame clones and drops some. V and J calls and clone size come straight from that table; D and trimming were deduced from the DNA. The profile shows 95,000 to 100,000 clones, 87% of them singletons. This TCR came from a woman in her thirties with acute or convalescent COVID-19. V usage is TRBV5-1 and J usage is TRBJ2-1; TRBD1 is a possible D gene (5 bases). Input material: peripheral blood. For the CDR3, the DNA is TGCGCCAGCAGCTTGTCAGGGACCTACAATGAGCAGTTCTTC. It codes for CASSLSGTYNEQFF.